This is a list of T cell receptor beta chains from one sample in a study of OX40 agonist ivuxolimab in advanced cancers. Clones were sequenced by immunoSEQ multiplex PCR, and TCRdb holds only the in-frame ones, with some missing. This sample has about 80,000 clones, with 92% found just once. Sample: CD4+ or CD8+ T cells sorted from blood, taken in a trial of the OX40 agonist ivuxolimab. These receptors all come from an adult with an advanced solid tumor such as melanoma, head and neck, liver or kidney cancer. The CDR3 runs from the conserved cysteine through the conserved F or W. D genes are given only for firm matches. Where a row states a size, it is once, few, many or the class of an expanded clone; other rows omit it.

V gene: TRBV15
D gene: NA
J gene: TRBJ1-5
clone size: NA
CDR3 protein: CATRGSTNNQPQHF
CDR3 DNA: TGTGCCACCAGAGGATCCACAAACAATCAGCCCCAGCATTTT

V gene: TRBV6-6
D gene: TRBD1
J gene: TRBJ2-7
clone size: NA
CDR3 protein: CASSYLGTGVHEQYF
CDR3 DNA: TGTGCCAGCAGTTACTTAGGGACAGGGGTACACGAGCAGTACTTC

V gene: TRBV9
D gene: NA
J gene: TRBJ1-2
clone size: once
CDR3 protein: CASIGSNYGYTF
CDR3 DNA: TGTGCCAGCATCGGGTCTAACTATGGCTACACCTTC

V gene: TRBV7-9
D gene: NA
J gene: TRBJ2-7
clone size: NA
CDR3 protein: CASSSPYGGPYEQYF
CDR3 DNA: TGTGCCAGCAGCTCGCCTTACGGAGGGCCCTACGAGCAGTACTTC

V gene: TRBV10-3
D gene: TRBD1
J gene: TRBJ2-7
clone size: NA
CDR3 protein: CAIRTRDRSYEQYF
CDR3 DNA: TGTGCCATCAGGACCCGGGACAGATCCTACGAGCAGTACTTC

V gene: TRBV29-1
D gene: NA
J gene: TRBJ1-1
clone size: NA
CDR3 protein: CSVRIGRGDTEAFF
CDR3 DNA: TGCAGCGTTAGGATAGGCAGGGGAGACACTGAAGCTTTCTTT

V gene: TRBV9
D gene: NA
J gene: TRBJ2-1
clone size: NA
CDR3 protein: CASSVGRSSYNEQFF
CDR3 DNA: TGTGCCAGCAGCGTTGGCAGAAGCTCCTACAATGAGCAGTTCTTC

V gene: TRBV7-6
D gene: NA
J gene: TRBJ2-7
clone size: NA
CDR3 protein: CTSSLGLNSYEQYF
CDR3 DNA: TGTACCAGCAGCTTAGGACTTAATTCCTACGAGCAGTACTTC

V gene: TRBV27
D gene: NA
J gene: TRBJ2-7
clone size: NA
CDR3 protein: CASRKQGREQYF
CDR3 DNA: TGTGCCAGCAGGAAACAGGGGAGGGAGCAGTACTTC

V gene: TRBV11-2
D gene: NA
J gene: TRBJ1-2
clone size: once
CDR3 protein: CASSPIRRRGAFGYTF
CDR3 DNA: TGTGCCAGCAGCCCAATAAGAAGGAGGGGCGCTTTTGGCTACACCTTC

V gene: TRBV29-1
D gene: NA
J gene: TRBJ2-7
clone size: many
CDR3 protein: CSALSPRSGEQYF
CDR3 DNA: TGCAGCGCCCTCTCCCCCCGAAGCGGGGAGCAGTACTTC

V gene: TRBV5-1
D gene: NA
J gene: TRBJ2-1
clone size: once
CDR3 protein: CASSLGGEQFF
CDR3 DNA: TGCGCCAGCAGCTTAGGGGGAGAGCAGTTCTTC

V gene: TRBV4-1
D gene: TRBD1
J gene: TRBJ1-4
clone size: NA
CDR3 protein: CASSQAWTGGLDEKLFF
CDR3 DNA: TGCGCCAGCAGCCAAGCATGGACAGGGGGCCTGGATGAAAAACTGTTTTTT

V gene: TRBV5-1
D gene: NA
J gene: TRBJ1-1
clone size: NA
CDR3 protein: CASSLLGRVEFGTEAFF
CDR3 DNA: TGCGCCAGCAGCTTGTTGGGCAGGGTGGAGTTTGGGACTGAAGCTTTCTTT

V gene: TRBV4-3
D gene: TRBD1
J gene: TRBJ1-2
clone size: NA
CDR3 protein: CASSQGQGYGYTF
CDR3 DNA: TGCGCCAGCAGCCAAGGACAGGGCTATGGCTACACCTTC

V gene: TRBV11-2
D gene: NA
J gene: TRBJ2-5
clone size: NA
CDR3 protein: CASSLEAVQETQYF
CDR3 DNA: TGTGCCAGCAGCTTAGAGGCGGTGCAAGAGACCCAGTACTTC

V gene: TRBV7-9
D gene: NA
J gene: TRBJ1-2
clone size: NA
CDR3 protein: CASSEGQFGGVYGYTF
CDR3 DNA: TGTGCCAGCAGCGAAGGGCAGTTTGGAGGGGTTTATGGCTACACCTTC

V gene: TRBV10-3
D gene: TRBD1
J gene: TRBJ2-1
clone size: NA
CDR3 protein: CAIRPGTDYNEQFF
CDR3 DNA: TGTGCCATCAGACCCGGGACAGACTACAATGAGCAGTTCTTC

V gene: TRBV27
D gene: NA
J gene: TRBJ1-3
clone size: NA
CDR3 protein: CASSLTGSSGNTIYF
CDR3 DNA: TGTGCCAGCAGTTTAACGGGTAGCTCTGGAAACACCATATATTTT

V gene: TRBV9
D gene: NA
J gene: TRBJ1-1
clone size: once
CDR3 protein: CASSVARGEEAFF
CDR3 DNA: TGTGCCAGCAGCGTAGCTAGGGGGGAGGAAGCTTTCTTT

V gene: TRBV13
D gene: TRBD1
J gene: TRBJ1-4
clone size: NA
CDR3 protein: CASSPQGATNEKLFF
CDR3 DNA: TGTGCCAGCAGCCCACAGGGGGCTACTAATGAAAAACTGTTTTTT

V gene: TRBV10-3
D gene: TRBD1
J gene: TRBJ1-2
clone size: once
CDR3 protein: CASLPGQTTNYGYTF
CDR3 DNA: TGTGCCTCACTACCGGGACAGACGACTAACTATGGCTACACCTTC

V gene: TRBV7-6
D gene: NA
J gene: TRBJ2-1
clone size: NA
CDR3 protein: CASSLEQGRAYNEQFF
CDR3 DNA: TGTGCCAGCAGCTTAGAGCAGGGCCGGGCCTACAATGAGCAGTTCTTC